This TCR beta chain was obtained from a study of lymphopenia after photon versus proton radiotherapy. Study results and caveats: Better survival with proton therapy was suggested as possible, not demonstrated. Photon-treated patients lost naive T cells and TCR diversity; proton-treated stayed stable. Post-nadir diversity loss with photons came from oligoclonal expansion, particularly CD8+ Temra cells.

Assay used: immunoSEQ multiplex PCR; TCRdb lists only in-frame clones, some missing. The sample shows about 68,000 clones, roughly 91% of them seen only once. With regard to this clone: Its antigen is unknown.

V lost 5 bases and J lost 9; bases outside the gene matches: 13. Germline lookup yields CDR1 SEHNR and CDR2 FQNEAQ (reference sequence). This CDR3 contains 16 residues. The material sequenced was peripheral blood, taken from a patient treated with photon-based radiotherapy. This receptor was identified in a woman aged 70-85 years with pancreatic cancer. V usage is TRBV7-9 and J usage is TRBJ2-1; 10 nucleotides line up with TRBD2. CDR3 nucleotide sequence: TGTGCCAGCAGCCGCTCTGTCCTAGCGGGAGCCTCTGAGCAGTTCTTC. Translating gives CASSRSVLAGASEQFF.